The 14 T cell receptor beta chains given below trace back to one sample, sequenced in a study of response to subunit inactivated influenza vaccine. One entry per CDR3 protein, called by TCRdb with MiXCR from the RT-PCR reads. The sample shows 590,000 or so distinct CDR3 sequences, around 15% of them seen only once. The source was PBMCs from blood, collected 14 to 15 days before vaccination. All receptors come from a man aged 45-65 years who received an inactivated influenza vaccine.

This clonotype was found once. The V gene is TRBV12-5, the J gene TRBJ2-1; D possibly corresponds to TRBD2 (8 bases). Germline values: CDR1 LGHNT, CDR2 FRNRAP. The CDR3 covers 16 residues. V lost 10 bases, J lost 3 bases, and 22 bases lay in between. CDR3 sequence reads: CAMGRGREVNYNEQFF. In DNA, the CDR3 is TGTGCTATGGGAAGGGGGCGGGAGGTGAACTACAATGAGCAGTTCTTC.

This chain joins TRBV4-2 and TRBJ2-7; 11 nucleotides agree with TRBD2. Trimming removed 0 bases from V and 5 bases from J; junction bases left unmatched: 12. The CDR3 has 18 residues. Per germline, CDR1 LGHNA and CDR2 YNFKEQ. The chain's CDR3 is CASSQDPPTSGGLHEQYF. The CDR3 bases are TGTGCCAGCAGCCAAGATCCCCCCACTAGCGGGGGACTCCACGAGCAGTACTTC.

The chain is built from TRBV5-1 and TRBJ2-3; 7 nucleotides agree with TRBD2. The CDR3 has 14 residues. V shed 7 bases and J 5 bases; nucleotides not matched to a gene: 10. CDR1 and CDR2 from the germline V gene are SGHRS and YFSETQ. The CDR3 spells CASGGRNPGDTQYF. In DNA form, the CDR3 reads TGCGCCAGCGGCGGGAGAAACCCGGGAGATACGCAGTATTTT.

This clonotype was detected ten times or more. The V gene is TRBV5-1, the J gene TRBJ1-1, with D possibly TRBD1 on 5 matching bases. The length of the CDR3 is 13 residues. With 0 bases removed from V and 9 bases from J, the gap between germline ends came to 12 bases. Germline V gene lookup returns CDR1 SGHRS and CDR2 YFSETQ. The CDR3 sequence is CASSLGQSGQAFF. The CDR3 DNA reads TGCGCCAGCAGCTTGGGACAGTCGGGGCAAGCTTTCTTT.

This clonotype has just a few counts. The chain is built from TRBV7-8 and TRBJ2-1, with 10 bases aligning to TRBD2. Unmatched junction bases numbered 8, after V lost 8 bases and J lost 4 bases. This CDR3 has 15 residues. The V gene's germline CDR1 is SGHVS and CDR2 FQNEAQ. CDR3 sequence (DNA): TGTGCCAGCCGGGCCGCTAGCGGGGGTTACAATGAGCAGTTCTTC. Its translation: CASRAASGGYNEQFF.

The V and J genes are TRBV20-1 and TRBJ2-5; 9 positions agree with TRBD2. Per germline, CDR1 DFQATT and CDR2 SNEGSKA (reference sequence). The CDR3 consists of 15 residues. The junction had 13 bases not matched to a gene; V was cut back by 6 bases and J by 5 bases. CDR3 sequence reads: CSATAGGGAPETQYF. The CDR3 DNA is TGCAGTGCCACCGCGGGCGGGGGGGCCCCGGAGACCCAGTACTTC.

The genes are TRBV19 and TRBJ2-7, with a tentative D call TRBD1 (5 bases). CDR1 and CDR2 from the germline V gene are LNHDA and SQIVND (reference sequence). V shed 5 bases and J shed 3 bases, with 11 bases lying between them. The CDR3 has 13 amino acids. Written as DNA, the CDR3 is TGTGCCAGTAGTGTCAGGGTGTTCTACGAGCAGTACTTC. It specifies CASSVRVFYEQYF. The entire variable domain, with the rest obtained from reference TRBV19 and TRBJ2-7, is as follows: DGGITQSPKYLFRKEGQNVTLSCEQNLNHDAMYWYRQDPGQGLRLIYYSQIVNDFQKGDIAEGYSVSREKKESFPLTVTSAQKNPTAFYLCASSVRVFYEQYFGPGTRLTVT.

The table lists this clonotype with many counts. The J gene is TRBJ2-1, the V gene TRBV20-1, with 7 positions matching TRBD2. This CDR3 has 16 amino acids. From germline, CDR1 is DFQATT and CDR2 SNEGSKA (reference sequence). V lost 3 bases, J lost 0 bases, and 8 bases stayed unmatched. CDR3 loop: CSASSPSGRSYNEQFF. In nucleotides, the CDR3 is TGCAGTGCTAGTTCGCCTAGCGGACGCTCCTACAATGAGCAGTTCTTC.

V and J are TRBV7-9 and TRBJ2-3, with 9 bases matching TRBD1. V was pared by 1 base and J by 6 bases, with 5 bases of the junction left unmatched. This CDR3 has 15 amino acids. CDR1 is SEHNR and CDR2 is FQNEAQ in the germline V gene (reference sequence). CDR3 in amino acids: CASSLGTGVLDTQYF. The DNA for the CDR3 is TGTGCCAGCAGCTTAGGGACAGGGGTCCTGGATACGCAGTATTTT.

This rearrangement joins TRBV4-1 to TRBJ2-6; TRBD1 or TRBD2 may be the D gene (5 bases each). Germline CDR1 and CDR2: MGHRA and YSYEKL. Trimming left V 1 base short and J 11 bases short, with 18 bases between. This CDR3 comprises 16 residues. DNA for the CDR3: TGCGCCAGCAGCCAAGTGCTGGGGACGCCTGCCTACGTCCTGACTTTC. Encoded protein: CASSQVLGTPAYVLTF.

This clonotype turned up a few times. This chain connects TRBV12-3 or TRBV12-4 to TRBJ2-6; D unresolved. CDR3 length: 17 amino acids. V lost 5 bases to trimming and J lost 0 bases, with 14 bases between them. Here the CDR3 DNA reads TGTGCCAGCAGTCCGTCCCGGTCCTCCTCTGGGGCCAACGTCCTGACTTTC. It translates to CASSPSRSSSGANVLTF.

This clonotype came up a few times. This rearrangement joins TRBV28 to TRBJ1-5; D is uncertain. Trimming pared 5 bases from V and 1 base from J, leaving 12 bases between. The CDR3 totals 15 residues. The V gene's germline CDR1 is MDHEN and CDR2 SYDVKM. CDR3 in amino acids: CASSGVLTSNQPQHF. The CDR3 DNA reads TGTGCCAGCAGTGGGGTTTTAACAAGCAATCAGCCCCAGCATTTT.

This clonotype was detected ten times or more. The chain combines TRBV12-3 or TRBV12-4 with TRBJ2-7, with D perhaps matching TRBD2 (6 bases). V was pared by 5 bases and J by 2 bases, with 10 bases between. This CDR3 is 13 amino acids long. The CDR3 nucleotides read TGTGCCAGCAGTACGGACTACCCCTACGAGCAGTACTTC. It specifies CASSTDYPYEQYF.

This clonotype has only a few counts. The chain is built from TRBV7-9 and TRBJ2-5; the match to TRBD2 covers 13 bases. Per the germline V gene, CDR1 is SEHNR and CDR2 is FQNEAQ (reference sequence). The CDR3 length is 15 residues. The junction had 3 bases not matched to a gene; V was cut back by 6 bases and J by 2 bases. In nucleotides, the CDR3 is TGTGCCAGCAGAGGACTAGCGGGGGAACAAGAGACCCAGTACTTC. Its protein is CASRGLAGEQETQYF.